This T cell receptor beta chain was documented in a study of cytomegalovirus exposure and HLA in healthy donors (dated by TCRdb to 2017 to 2019). Some background on the complete study: An earlier analysis of several hundred of the donors reported roughly 270 Gb of sequence data and 117 million unique TCR beta sequences from about 180 million T cells. Alongside the repertoire data, information on donor age, sex, ethnicity and CMV serostatus was compiled. In a later genetic analysis, genome-wide SNP genotypes for about 65% of the roughly 700 donors were used, and that subset was treated as a discovery cohort. The study used immunosequencing to profile the T cell repertoires of approximately 630 subjects and linked those repertoires to cytomegalovirus serostatus. A later analysis re-analyzed previously published TCR beta repertoires from several hundred donors and added high-resolution HLA genotyping to study TCR occurrence patterns. The number of donors typed differed by locus, with roughly 629-640 for A, B, C, DRB1 and DQB1, about 500 for DQA1, nearly 610 for DPA1, and some 440 for DPB1. In addition to the first cohort of hundreds of subjects, a separate validation cohort of about 120 different subjects was used. Class I and class II HLA loci were covered by the typing at four-digit resolution. Several DR-DQ haplotypes were treated as single units for association and clustering because of strong linkage in the cohort. To predict cytomegalovirus infection status, the study brought together high-throughput TCR immunosequencing, statistical association of individual TCRs with disease status, and machine learning. An early release covering roughly 640 HLA-typed donors comprised about 320 gigabases of sequencing data and roughly 85 million unique TCR sequences. Every discovery cohort repertoire had been produced on one sequencing platform. An earlier analysis of around 580 of the donors used high-throughput TCR beta sequencing to judge whether each TCR beta V gene segment behaved as functional or pseudogenic. The study aimed to test whether cataloging public T cell receptors could reveal signatures of past pathogen exposure. Among some 400 genotyped donors of the cohort, an average of around 240,000 unique TCR beta nucleotide sequences were sequenced per donor, around 20% of them non-productive. Rather than using new phenotypic data, the later analysis identified candidate immune exposures from TCR beta sequences and from how often those sequences occurred across donors. Among the approximately 400 genotyped donors, approximately 76% belonged to the genetic ancestry cluster associated with self-reported Caucasian donors.

The full study reports these points: Because counts were too low, around 17 rarely observed V segments, including chromosome 9 orphons, were left out of the earlier analysis of 500 to 650 of the donors. At a false discovery rate of 0.05, a later analysis linked 15,000 to 20,000 TCR beta sequences to specific HLA alleles. An association between a missense DCLRE1C variant and V-gene and J-gene trimming of TCR beta chains was found in a later genetic analysis and replicated in an independent cohort. The authors suggested that the approach could potentially be generalized to other disease states and immunological phenotypes. A total of 150 to 200 TCR beta chains were listed by the study as associated with cytomegalovirus. In this cohort, only TCR beta chains were sequenced, and detectable features were limited by the absence of alpha or paired-chain data. Compared with the roughly 710-donor mean, donors in an Asian-associated ancestry cluster had fewer N-insertions in productive TCRs, according to a later genetic analysis. While some public TCRs were present in many individuals, most TCR sequences turned up only very rarely across donors. Compared with equally common non-associated chains, HLA-associated TCR beta chains in a later analysis were more clonally expanded and had lower generation probabilities. A further reported finding was that TCR beta sequences accurately predicted the HLA-A and HLA-B alleles for most subjects in the first cohort. In a later analysis, most CMV-associated TCR beta chains were found to appear HLA-restricted, with HLA associations seemingly driven largely by CMV exposure. HLA typing was unavailable for some donors at each locus, so association tests used only the typed subset. Sequencing depth was assumed to be roughly uniform across donors in the presence/absence analyses, though that assumption may not hold. A group of highly shared sequence variants was considered likely to be a technical artifact of the sequencing pipeline. Linkage disequilibrium might explain the correlated functional status among segregating V segments, but an unknown experimental factor could not be excluded. In an earlier analysis of around 600 of the donors, most TCR beta V segments were observed in productive rearrangements about 87% or about 30% of the time, broadly matching IMGT annotations. According to a later analysis, parvovirus B19, influenza, CMV and Epstein-Barr virus appeared linked to several top co-occurrence clusters. In both the original and validation cohorts, the classifier was reported to diagnose cytomegalovirus status with high specificity and sensitivity. Strong co-occurrence of HLA alleles, especially DR and DQ, made assigning TCR associations to individual alleles difficult. A few of the identified cytomegalovirus-associated TCR beta chains were confirmed in vitro to be specific for cytomegalovirus antigens. Immune exposure information for the cohort was limited to CMV serostatus. A later analysis found that TCR association rates varied across HLA loci, with DRB1 alleles showing the most associated TCRs and HLA-C alleles the fewest.

This clone showed up just once. It has no known antigen specificity. No much larger clone exists at a distance of one base, and base qualities are not known. The cohort was made up of approximately 670 healthy bone marrow donors. All cohort members were sampled while nominally healthy, although unrecorded immune exposures were likely present. The donor tested CMV seropositive and was one of the 289 seropositive cohort members. A peripheral blood sample was collected from each donor, and TCR beta sequencing was performed on peripheral blood mononuclear cells. Genomic DNA extraction from the blood cell samples was performed with the Qiagen DNeasy Blood Extraction Kit. Libraries came from the immunoSEQ multiplex PCR assay. For the multiplex PCR, a mixture combining 60 forward primers for TCR Vbeta segments and 13 reverse primers for TCR Jbeta segments was used. A multiplex PCR assay on genomic DNA amplified the CDR3 region of rearranged TCR beta genes. Amplified TCR beta libraries were sequenced as 87-base-pair reads on the Illumina HiSeq System. Per the source publication's procedure: A later analysis counted approximately 84 million unique TCR beta chains across the 550 to 700 repertoires, and approximately 11 million of these chains were shared by at least two donors. Raw reads were error-corrected and collapsed into unique sequences with a nearest-neighbor algorithm that merged closely related sequences to remove PCR and sequencing errors. To assign V, D and J gene segments, CDR3 sequences were aligned to IMGT reference sequences. For a sequence to be retained, a match of at least six nucleotides to both a V gene segment and a J gene segment was required. A rearrangement was called productive if the CDR3 had no stop codons and remained in frame with V and J, and every other rearrangement was called non-productive. Following IMGT convention, CDR3 was defined as the stretch from the second conserved V-encoded cysteine to the conserved J-encoded phenylalanine. Sequences without an unambiguous match to a single V gene segment were excluded from the earlier analysis of approximately 560 of the donors. An earlier analysis of almost 600 of the donors classified V segments as functional when productive rearrangements were above 56.7% and as segregating when the standard deviation between donors was above 5%. To diagnose cytomegalovirus status from the catalog of TCR beta chain sequences, a statistical classification framework was built. V and J gene assignment, in a later analysis, came from comparing TCR nucleotide sequences with IMGT/GENE-DB human TR gene sequences. The TCRdist pipeline was used in a later analysis to assign CDR3 sequences and most-parsimonious VDJ recombination scenarios. In a later analysis, every TCR beta chain was defined by the combination of its CDR3 amino acid sequence and its V-gene family, and reads without a unique V-gene family were dropped. As a way to deal with suspected cross-contamination and a sequencing artifact, a later analysis dropped roughly 600 nucleotide sequences that were highly shared and had low generation probability. For each public chain, a later analysis derived a clonal expansion index from normalized ranks of inferred template counts within each repertoire. A later analysis computed generation probabilities with a VDJ recombination model fitted to out-of-frame rearrangements, and checked the results against IGoR. A later analysis scored TCR-TCR, TCR-HLA and TCR-CMV co-occurrence with hypergeometric tests, applying a repertoire-size bias correction to TCR pairs. False discovery rates were estimated in a later analysis by permuting HLA or CMV assignments 20 times. In a later analysis, co-occurring TCRs were grouped with DBSCAN, and TCRdist sequence similarity was added when clustering was performed within HLA-allele-positive subsets. Repertoires with fewer than 30,000 or more than 120,000 public chains, plus five repertoires with anomalous nucleotide sharing, were excluded from co-occurrence clustering. Held by TCRdb, this immuneACCESS table contains in-frame sequences only and omits some clones. Under half of the omission traces to an unresolved V gene where checked; the cause of the rest is unknown. Clone size and the V and J calls come from that table; the DNA yielded D and trimming. For this sample there are approximately 200,000 clones; approximately 79% appear just once. The biggest ten clones account for 1.5% of the sample.

Specimen: PBMCs. The source of this sequence is a girl aged 10 to 17 in good health and CMV-seropositive.

The CDR3 protein: CASSATAADTQYF. The DNA sequence is as follows: TGTGCCAGCAGCGCGACAGCAGCAGATACGCAGTATTTT. The chain uses TRBV9 and TRBJ2-3; 5 matching bases give a weak D call of TRBD1. From a lookup of the germline V gene, CDR1 and CDR2 are SGDLS and YYNGEE. The trim is 3 bases for V and 4 bases for J, with a gap of 9 bases between the germline ends. From cysteine to phenylalanine, the CDR3 is 13 amino acids long. Just CDR3 DNA is preserved here, 39 bases in frame from base 1.